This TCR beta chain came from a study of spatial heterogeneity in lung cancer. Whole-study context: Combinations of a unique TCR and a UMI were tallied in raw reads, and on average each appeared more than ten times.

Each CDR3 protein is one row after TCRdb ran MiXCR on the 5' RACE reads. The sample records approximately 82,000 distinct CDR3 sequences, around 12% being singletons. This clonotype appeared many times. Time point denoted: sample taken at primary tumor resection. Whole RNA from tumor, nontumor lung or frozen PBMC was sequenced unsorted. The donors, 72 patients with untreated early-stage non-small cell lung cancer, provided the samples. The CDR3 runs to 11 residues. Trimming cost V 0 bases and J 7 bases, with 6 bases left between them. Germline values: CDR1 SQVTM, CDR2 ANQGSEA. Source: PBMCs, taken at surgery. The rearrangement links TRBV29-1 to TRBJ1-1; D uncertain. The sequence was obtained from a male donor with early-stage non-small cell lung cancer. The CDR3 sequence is CSVEDLHEAFF. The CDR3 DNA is TGCAGCGTTGAAGATCTCCATGAAGCTTTCTTT.